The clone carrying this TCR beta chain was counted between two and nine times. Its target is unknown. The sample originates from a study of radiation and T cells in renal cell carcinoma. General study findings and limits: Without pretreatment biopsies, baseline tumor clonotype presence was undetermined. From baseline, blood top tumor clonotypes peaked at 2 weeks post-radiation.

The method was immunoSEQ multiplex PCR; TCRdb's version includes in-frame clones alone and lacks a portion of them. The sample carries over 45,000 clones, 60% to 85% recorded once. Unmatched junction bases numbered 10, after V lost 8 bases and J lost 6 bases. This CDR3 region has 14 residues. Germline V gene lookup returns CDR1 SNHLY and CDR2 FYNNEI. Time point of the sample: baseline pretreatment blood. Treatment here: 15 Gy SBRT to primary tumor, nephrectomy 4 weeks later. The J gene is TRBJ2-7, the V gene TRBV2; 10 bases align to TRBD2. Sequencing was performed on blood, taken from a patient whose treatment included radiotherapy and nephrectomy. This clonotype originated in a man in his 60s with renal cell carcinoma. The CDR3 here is CASVLSGGLPEQYF. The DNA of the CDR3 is TGTGCCAGCGTACTTAGCGGGGGGTTACCCGAGCAGTACTTC.